This T cell receptor (beta chain) was documented in a study of Ad26.COV2.S vaccination and SARS-CoV-2 variants. The CDR3 length is 15 residues. V lost 3 bases, J lost 7 bases, and 5 bases stayed unmatched. Germline V gene data show CDR1 as SGHNT and CDR2 as YYREEE (reference sequence). Whole-study findings and limits: CD8+ and CD4+ T cells specific for spike reportedly responded with substantial breadth after vaccination.

The sample holds one count of this clone. Its antigen remains unidentified. Only in-frame clones appear in the TCRdb table, and some are missing; sequencing was by immunoSEQ multiplex PCR. Of roughly 300,000 clones in the sample, approximately 86% were seen once. Treatment in this sample: about 20 received Ad26.COV2.S at low or high dose, single or two shots; about 5 received placebo; per-sample allocation not given. All samples were drawn on day 63, counting from the first vaccine or placebo injection. The material was peripheral blood, obtained in a trial of Ad26.COV2.S vaccine versus placebo. This rearrangement joins TRBV5-4 to TRBJ2-1; 12 bases agree with TRBD2. The TCR sequence derives from a person aged 18 to 59 who received the Ad26.COV2.S COVID-19 vaccine or a placebo. The CDR3 is CASSWTSGVRNEQFF. CDR3 coding DNA: TGTGCCAGCAGCTGGACTAGCGGGGTCAGGAATGAGCAGTTCTTC.